The entry below describes one TCR beta chain. Its antigen is not identified. Primers: 60 Vbeta forward and 13 Jbeta reverse. This table comes from immunoSEQ multiplex PCR, and its TCRdb copy is limited to in-frame clones, with some not included. The repertoire holds about 190,000 clones, with roughly four fifths as singletons. Losses at the gene ends were 10 bases for V and 5 bases for J; bases not matched to a gene: 14. This CDR3 is built from 15 residues. Looked up from germline, CDR1 is MNHNS and CDR2 is SASEGT. The data were taken from a study of cytomegalovirus exposure and HLA in healthy donors. Overall study results and limits: V- and J-gene trimming in TCR beta was tied to a missense DCLRE1C variant by an analysis performed later. Most of the TCR beta V segments (in an earlier analysis) were productive either about 87% or about 30% of the time.

This sequence was found in a woman aged 30 to 39 in good health and CMV-seropositive. Material: PBMCs. The V gene is TRBV6-1, the J gene TRBJ1-1; TRBD1 aligns across 9 bases. The CDR3 bases are TGTGCCACTGTCGGGACAGGGCTTGGTGGGACTGAAGCTTTCTTT. This sequence encodes CATVGTGLGGTEAFF.